This T cell receptor (beta chain) was found in a study of vaccination effects on CD4 cells after COVID-19. Study summary: Post-vaccination samples were obtained at early and late time points from a few convalescent patients. Post-vaccine sample collection fell at a median of 72 days after the second dose.

Expansion with viral peptide pools was applied to antigen-specific CD4+ T cells by the ViraFEST assay prior to sequencing. The culture ran for approximately 10 days, and then CD4+ T cells were isolated. Sometime from March through December 2020, the person acquired a SARS-CoV-2 infection that PCR confirmed. As their vaccination, participants received two doses of either BNT162b2 or mRNA-1273. Wells containing 1.5 million to 2 million PBMC each were cultured with 10 IU/ml IL-2 and 8.5 to 10 ug/ml peptides. The data were produced by immunoSEQ multiplex PCR, yet TCRdb's version contains in-frame clones alone and is incomplete. There are some 15,000 clones in the sample; nearly 80% occur only once, and around 30% lies in the top ten. Study-wide results and caveats: Marked clonal contraction was seen in infection- and vaccine-induced clones late after vaccination.

Remarks on this clone: What it recognizes is unknown.

The clonotype comes from a human donor who had a prior SARS-CoV-2 infection. The sample here was CD4+ T cells from PBMCs cultured with HCoV-NL63 spike peptides, taken after COVID-19 vaccination.

DNA of the CDR3: TGTGCCAGCAGCCCGAAGAAAACGGGGGGGCCTCACAATGAGCAGTTCTTC. Protein sequence: CASSPKKTGGPHNEQFF. This chain links TRBV11-3 with TRBJ2-1, with 8 bases that match TRBD2. The junction had 14 bases not matched to a gene; V was cut back by 5 bases and J by 5 bases. The CDR3 totals 17 residues. Looked up from germline, CDR1 is SGHNT and CDR2 is YENEEA.